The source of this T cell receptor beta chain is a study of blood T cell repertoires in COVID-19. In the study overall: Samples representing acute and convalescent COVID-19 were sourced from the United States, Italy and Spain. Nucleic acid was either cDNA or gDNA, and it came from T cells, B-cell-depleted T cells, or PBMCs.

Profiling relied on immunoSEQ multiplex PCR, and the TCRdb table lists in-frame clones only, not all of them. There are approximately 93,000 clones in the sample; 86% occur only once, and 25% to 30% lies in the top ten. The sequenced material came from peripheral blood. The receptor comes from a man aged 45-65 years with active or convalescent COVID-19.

This CDR3 reads CAWSVPGDRGYEQFF. CDR3 sequence (DNA): TGTGCCTGGAGTGTACCGGGGGACAGGGGCTATGAGCAGTTCTTC. The rearrangement joins TRBV30 to TRBJ2-1; 10 nucleotides match TRBD1. Germline V gene data show CDR1 as GTSNPN and CDR2 as SVGIG (reference sequence). This CDR3 comprises 15 residues. The junction had 7 bases not matched to a gene; V was cut back by 0 bases and J by 8 bases.